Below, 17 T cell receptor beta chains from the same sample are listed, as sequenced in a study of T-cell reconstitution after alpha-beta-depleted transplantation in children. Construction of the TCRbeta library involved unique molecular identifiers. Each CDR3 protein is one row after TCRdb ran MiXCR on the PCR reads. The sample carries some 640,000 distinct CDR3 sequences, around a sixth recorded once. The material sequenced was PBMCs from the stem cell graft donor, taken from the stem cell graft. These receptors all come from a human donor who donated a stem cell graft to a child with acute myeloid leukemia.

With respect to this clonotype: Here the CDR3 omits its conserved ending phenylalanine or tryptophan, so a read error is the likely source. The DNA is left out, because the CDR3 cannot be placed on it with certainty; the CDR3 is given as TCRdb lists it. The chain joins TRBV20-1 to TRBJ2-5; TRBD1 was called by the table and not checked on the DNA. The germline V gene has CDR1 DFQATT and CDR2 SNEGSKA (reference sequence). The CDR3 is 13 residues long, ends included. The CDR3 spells CSASVPGGHKVYL.

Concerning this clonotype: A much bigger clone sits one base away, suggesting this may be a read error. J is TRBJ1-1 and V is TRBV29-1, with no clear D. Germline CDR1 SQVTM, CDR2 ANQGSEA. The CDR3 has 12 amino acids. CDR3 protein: CSVDRTNAEAFF. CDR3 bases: TGCAGCGTTGACAGGACGAACGCTGAAGCTTTCTTT.

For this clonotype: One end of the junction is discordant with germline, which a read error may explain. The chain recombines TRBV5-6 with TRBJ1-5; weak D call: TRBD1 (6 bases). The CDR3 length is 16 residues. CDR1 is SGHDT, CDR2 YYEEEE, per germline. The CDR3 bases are TGTGCCAGCACCTTGAGGGCGGGGGCCAGTGGTCAGCCCCAGCATTTT. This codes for CASTLRAGASGQPQHF.

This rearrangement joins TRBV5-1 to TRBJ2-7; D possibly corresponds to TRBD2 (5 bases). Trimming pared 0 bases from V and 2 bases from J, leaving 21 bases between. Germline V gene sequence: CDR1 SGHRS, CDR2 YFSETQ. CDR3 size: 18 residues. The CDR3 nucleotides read TGCGCCAGCAGCTTGGAAGAGGGAACTAGACATTTTACCTACGAGCAGTACTTC. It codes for CASSLEEGTRHFTYEQYF. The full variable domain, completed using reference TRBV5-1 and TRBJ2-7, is KAGVTQTPRYLIKTRGQQVTLSCSPISGHRSVSWYQQTPGQGLQFLFEYFSETQRNKGNFPGRFSGRQFSNSRSEMNVSTLELGDSALYLCASSLEEGTRHFTYEQYFGPGTRLTVT.

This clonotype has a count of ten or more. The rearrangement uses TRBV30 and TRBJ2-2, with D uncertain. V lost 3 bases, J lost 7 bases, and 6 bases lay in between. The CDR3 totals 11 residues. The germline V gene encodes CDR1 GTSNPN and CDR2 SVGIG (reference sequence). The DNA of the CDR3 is TGTGCCTGGAGCGTACTCGGGGAGCTGTTTTTT. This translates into CAWSVLGELFF.

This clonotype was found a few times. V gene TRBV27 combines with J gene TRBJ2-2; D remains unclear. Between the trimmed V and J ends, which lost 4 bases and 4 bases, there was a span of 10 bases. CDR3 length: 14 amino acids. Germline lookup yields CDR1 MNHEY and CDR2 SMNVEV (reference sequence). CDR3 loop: CASSSPTLTGELFF. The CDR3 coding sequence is TGTGCCAGCAGTTCCCCCACCCTCACCGGGGAGCTGTTTTTT.

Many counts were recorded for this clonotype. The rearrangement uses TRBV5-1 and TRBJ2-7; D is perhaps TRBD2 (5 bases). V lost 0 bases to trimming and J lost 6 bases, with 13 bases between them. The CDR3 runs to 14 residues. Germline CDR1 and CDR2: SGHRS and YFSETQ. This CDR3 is CASSLGTQGGEQYV. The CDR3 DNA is TGCGCCAGCAGCTTGGGGACTCAAGGCGGCGAGCAGTACGTC.

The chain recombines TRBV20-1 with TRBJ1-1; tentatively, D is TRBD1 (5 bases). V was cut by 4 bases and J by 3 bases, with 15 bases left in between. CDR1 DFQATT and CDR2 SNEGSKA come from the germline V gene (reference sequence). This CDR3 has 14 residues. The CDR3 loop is CSATISGGDTEAFF. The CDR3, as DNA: TGCAGTGCTACTATTTCAGGAGGGGACACTGAAGCTTTCTTT.

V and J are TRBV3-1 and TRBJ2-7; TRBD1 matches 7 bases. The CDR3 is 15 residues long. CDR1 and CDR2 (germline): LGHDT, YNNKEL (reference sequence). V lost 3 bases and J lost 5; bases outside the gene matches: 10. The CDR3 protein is CASSQSGTVGHEQYF. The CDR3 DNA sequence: TGTGCCAGCAGCCAGTCCGGGACAGTGGGTCACGAGCAGTACTTC.

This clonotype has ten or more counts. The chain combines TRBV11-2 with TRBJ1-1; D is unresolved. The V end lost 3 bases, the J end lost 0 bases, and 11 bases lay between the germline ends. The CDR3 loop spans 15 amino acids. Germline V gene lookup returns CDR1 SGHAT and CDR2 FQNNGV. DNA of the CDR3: TGTGCCAGCAGCTTGCTCCGGGCCGTGAACACTGAAGCTTTCTTT. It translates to CASSLLRAVNTEAFF. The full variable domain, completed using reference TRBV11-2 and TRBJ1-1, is EAGVAQSPRYKIIEKRQSVAFWCNPISGHATLYWYQQILGQGPKLLIQFQNNGVVDDSQLPKDRFSAERLKGVDSTLKIQPAKLEDSAVYLCASSLLRAVNTEAFFGQGTRLTVV.

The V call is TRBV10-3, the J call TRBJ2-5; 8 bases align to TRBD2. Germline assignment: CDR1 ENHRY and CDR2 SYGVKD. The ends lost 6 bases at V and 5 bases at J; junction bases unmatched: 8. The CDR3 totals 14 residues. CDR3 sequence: CAIRSGGGMETQYF. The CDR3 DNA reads TGTGCCATCAGGAGTGGCGGGGGGATGGAGACCCAGTACTTC.

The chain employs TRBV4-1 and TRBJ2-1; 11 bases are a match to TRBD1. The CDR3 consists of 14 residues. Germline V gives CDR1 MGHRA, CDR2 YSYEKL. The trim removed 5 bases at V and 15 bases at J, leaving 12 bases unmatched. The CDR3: CASSAPGQGGVRFF. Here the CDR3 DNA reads TGCGCCAGCAGCGCTCCGGGACAGGGGGGGGTGCGGTTCTTC.

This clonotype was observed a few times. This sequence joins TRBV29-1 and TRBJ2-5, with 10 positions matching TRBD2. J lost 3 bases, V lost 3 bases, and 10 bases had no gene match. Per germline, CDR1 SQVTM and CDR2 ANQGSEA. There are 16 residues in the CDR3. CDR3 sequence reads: CSVDSTGSGGEETQYF. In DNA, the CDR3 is TGCAGCGTTGATTCGACGGGGAGCGGGGGGGAAGAGACCCAGTACTTC.

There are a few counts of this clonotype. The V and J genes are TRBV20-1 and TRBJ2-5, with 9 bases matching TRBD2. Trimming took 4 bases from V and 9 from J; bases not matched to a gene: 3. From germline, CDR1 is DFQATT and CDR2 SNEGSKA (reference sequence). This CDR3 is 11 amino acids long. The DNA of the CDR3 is TGCAGTGCTACTAGCGGGGTGGCCCAGTACTTC. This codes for CSATSGVAQYF.

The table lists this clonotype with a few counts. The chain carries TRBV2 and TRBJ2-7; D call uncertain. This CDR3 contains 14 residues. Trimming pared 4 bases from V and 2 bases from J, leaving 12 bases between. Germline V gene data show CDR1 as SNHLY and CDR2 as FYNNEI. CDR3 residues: CASSGPRQAYEQYF. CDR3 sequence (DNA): TGTGCCAGCAGTGGCCCCAGGCAGGCCTACGAGCAGTACTTC.

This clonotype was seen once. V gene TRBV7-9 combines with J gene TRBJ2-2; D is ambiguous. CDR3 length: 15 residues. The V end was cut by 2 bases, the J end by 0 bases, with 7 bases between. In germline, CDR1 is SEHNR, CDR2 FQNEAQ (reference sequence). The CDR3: CASSLMNSNTGELFF. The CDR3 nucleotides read TGTGCCAGCAGCTTAATGAATTCGAACACCGGGGAGCTGTTTTTT.

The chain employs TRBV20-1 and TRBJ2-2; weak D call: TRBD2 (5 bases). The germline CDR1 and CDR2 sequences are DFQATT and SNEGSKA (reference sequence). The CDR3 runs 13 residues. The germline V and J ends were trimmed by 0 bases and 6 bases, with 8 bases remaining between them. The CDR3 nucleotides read TGCAGTGCTAGAGATCCGGGATCCGGGGAGCTGTTTTTT. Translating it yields CSARDPGSGELFF.